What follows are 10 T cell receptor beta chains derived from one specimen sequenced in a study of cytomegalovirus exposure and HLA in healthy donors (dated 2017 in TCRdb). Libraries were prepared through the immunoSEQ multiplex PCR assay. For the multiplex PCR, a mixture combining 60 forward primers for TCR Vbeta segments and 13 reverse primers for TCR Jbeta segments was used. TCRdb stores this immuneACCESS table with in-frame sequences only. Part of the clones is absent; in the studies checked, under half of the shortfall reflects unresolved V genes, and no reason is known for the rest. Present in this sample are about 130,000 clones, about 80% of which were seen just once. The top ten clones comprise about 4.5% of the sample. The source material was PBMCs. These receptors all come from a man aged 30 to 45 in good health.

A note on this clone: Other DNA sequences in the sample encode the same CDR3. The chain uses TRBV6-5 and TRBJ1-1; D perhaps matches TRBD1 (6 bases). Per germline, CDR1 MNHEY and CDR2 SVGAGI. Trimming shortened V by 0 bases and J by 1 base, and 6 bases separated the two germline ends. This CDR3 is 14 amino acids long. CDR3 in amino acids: CASSYSRGNTEAFF. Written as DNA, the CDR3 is TGTGCCAGCAGTTACTCCAGGGGGAACACTGAAGCTTTCTTT.

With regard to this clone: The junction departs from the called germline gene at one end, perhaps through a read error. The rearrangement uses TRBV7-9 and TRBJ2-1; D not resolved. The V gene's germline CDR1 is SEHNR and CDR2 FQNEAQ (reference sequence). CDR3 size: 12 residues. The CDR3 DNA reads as TGTTCCAGCAGCTTGGCTCTGGTAAAACCGTTCTTC. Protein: CSSSLALVKPFF.

CDR3 in DNA: TGTGCCAGTAGTCCACGAAGTCTCGGTCAGCCCCAGCATTTT. As protein: CASSPRSLGQPQHF. V and J are TRBV19 and TRBJ1-5; D call uncertain. Looked up from germline, CDR1 is LNHDA and CDR2 is SQIVND (reference sequence). The CDR3 consists of 14 residues. V gave up 5 bases and J gave up 6 bases, with 14 bases separating them.

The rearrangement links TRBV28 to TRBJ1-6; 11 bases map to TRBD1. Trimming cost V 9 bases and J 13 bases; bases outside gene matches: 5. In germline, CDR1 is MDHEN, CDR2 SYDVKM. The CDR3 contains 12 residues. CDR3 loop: CASWTGGYPLHF. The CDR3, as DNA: TGTGCCAGTTGGACAGGGGGCTATCCCCTCCACTTT.

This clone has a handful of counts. The CDR3 region has the DNA TGTGCCAGCACCCCCCGGGGTTTTAGGGGCTACACCTTC. The encoded protein is CASTPRGFRGYTF. V and J are TRBV27 and TRBJ1-2; D not resolved. The V end was cut by 7 bases, the J end by 8 bases, with 17 bases between. The CDR3 runs to 13 residues. CDR1 is MNHEY and CDR2 is SMNVEV in the germline V gene (reference sequence).

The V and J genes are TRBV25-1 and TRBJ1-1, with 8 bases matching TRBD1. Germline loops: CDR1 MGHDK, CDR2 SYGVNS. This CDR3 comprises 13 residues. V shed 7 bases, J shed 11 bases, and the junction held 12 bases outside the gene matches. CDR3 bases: TGTGCCAGCACGGGCCAGGGGGCGGTGAGGGCTTTCTTT. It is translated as CASTGQGAVRAFF.

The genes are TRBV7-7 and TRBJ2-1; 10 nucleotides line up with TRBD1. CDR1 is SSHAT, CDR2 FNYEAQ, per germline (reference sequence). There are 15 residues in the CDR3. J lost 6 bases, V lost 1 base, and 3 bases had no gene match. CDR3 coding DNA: TGTGCCAGCAGCTTAGGGACAGGGGGGGTCAATGAGCAGTTCTTC. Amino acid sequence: CASSLGTGGVNEQFF. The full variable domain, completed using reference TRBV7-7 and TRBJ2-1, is GAGVSQSPRYKVTKRGQDVTLRCDPISSHATLYWYQQALGQGPEFLTYFNYEAQPDKSGLPSDRFSAERPEGSISTLTIQRTEQRDSAMYRCASSLGTGGVNEQFFGPGTRLTVL.

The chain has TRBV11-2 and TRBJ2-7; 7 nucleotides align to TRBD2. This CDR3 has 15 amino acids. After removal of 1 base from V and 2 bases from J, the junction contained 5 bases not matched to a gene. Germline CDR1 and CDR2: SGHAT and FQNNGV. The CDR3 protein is CASSLGSGHAYEQYF. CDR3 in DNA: TGTGCCAGCAGCTTAGGTAGCGGGCATGCCTACGAGCAGTACTTC.

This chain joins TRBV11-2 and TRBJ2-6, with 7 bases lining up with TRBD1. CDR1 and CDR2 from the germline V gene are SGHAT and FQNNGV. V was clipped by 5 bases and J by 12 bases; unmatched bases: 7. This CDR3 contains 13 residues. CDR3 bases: TGTGCCAGCAGCGAGGACAGGAGCAGCGTCCTGACTTTC. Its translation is CASSEDRSSVLTF.

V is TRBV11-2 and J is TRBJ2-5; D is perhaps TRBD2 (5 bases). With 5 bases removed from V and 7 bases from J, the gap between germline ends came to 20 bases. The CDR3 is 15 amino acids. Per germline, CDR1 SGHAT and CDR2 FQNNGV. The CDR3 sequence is CASSAEVLLSGTQYF. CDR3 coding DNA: TGTGCCAGCAGCGCAGAGGTTCTGCTAAGCGGGACCCAGTACTTC.